The next 10 T cell receptor beta chains were all read from a single sample in a study of CD8+ T cells in alopecia areata. cDNA prepared by RNA extraction and subsequent reverse transcription served as the template for sequencing. Assay used: immunoSEQ multiplex PCR; TCRdb lists only in-frame clones, some missing. The table shows approximately 280,000 clones, with roughly 50% occurring only once. The sample's treatment: oral pan-JAK inhibitor, 5-10 mg twice daily. The sample was CD4+ T cells sorted from blood, taken at week 24, from a patient treated with tofacitinib. These receptors originate from a human donor with alopecia areata.

V and J are TRBV29-1 and TRBJ1-2, with D possibly TRBD1 on 5 matching bases. The V end lost 2 bases, the J end lost 1 base, and 11 bases lay between the germline ends. CDR1 SQVTM and CDR2 ANQGSEA come from the germline V gene. The CDR3 totals 14 residues. The CDR3 protein is CSVERQGGNYGYTF. The CDR3 bases are TGCAGCGTTGAAAGGCAGGGAGGTAACTATGGCTACACCTTC.

The rearrangement links TRBV28 to TRBJ2-1, with D possibly being TRBD1 or TRBD2 (6 bases each). CDR3 length: 11 residues. Germline CDR1 reads MDHEN; CDR2 reads SYDVKM. V shed 4 bases and J shed 14 bases, with 12 bases lying between them. For the CDR3, the DNA is TGTGCCAGCAGTTCAGGGGAGGTGGAGTTCTTC. Translating gives CASSSGEVEFF.

This rearrangement joins TRBV5-1 to TRBJ2-1, with 7 bases aligning to TRBD1. The CDR3 covers 15 residues. Germline assignment: CDR1 SGHRS and CDR2 YFSETQ. V dropped 3 bases and J dropped 0; count of bases not matched to a gene: 3. In DNA form, the CDR3 reads TGCGCCAGCAGCTCCGGGACAGTCTCCTACAATGAGCAGTTCTTC. Translating gives CASSSGTVSYNEQFF. Drawing the rest from reference TRBV5-1 and TRBJ2-1, the complete variable domain is KAGVTQTPRYLIKTRGQQVTLSCSPISGHRSVSWYQQTPGQGLQFLFEYFSETQRNKGNFPGRFSGRQFSNSRSEMNVSTLELGDSALYLCASSSGTVSYNEQFFGPGTRLTVL.

The chain couples TRBV29-1 to TRBJ2-7; D is tentatively TRBD1 or TRBD2 (6 bases each). There are 15 residues in the CDR3. The germline V gene encodes CDR1 SQVTM and CDR2 ANQGSEA. V was pared by 1 base and J by 0 bases, with 13 bases between. CDR3 loop: CSVEAGAAHSYEQYF. The CDR3 DNA sequence: TGCAGCGTTGAAGCGGGGGCGGCACACTCCTACGAGCAGTACTTC.

This chain uses TRBV11-1 with TRBJ2-1; TRBD2 matches at 11 bases. Trimming at V came to 4 bases and at J to 0 bases, leaving 8 bases not matched to a gene. Germline V gene data show CDR1 as SGHAT and CDR2 as FQDESV (reference sequence). The CDR3 is made up of 18 amino acids. The CDR3 DNA is TGTGCCAGCAGCTCACCATCGCTAGCGGGGGGCTCCTACAATGAGCAGTTCTTC. It yields the protein CASSSPSLAGGSYNEQFF.

This clone occurred a few times. The chain employs TRBV7-9 and TRBJ2-6; a weak D match, TRBD1 (5 bases). Germline V gene data show CDR1 as SEHNR and CDR2 as FQNEAQ (reference sequence). The CDR3 covers 16 residues. Trimming took off 5 bases at V and 1 base at J, with 12 bases between the two ends. The CDR3 coding sequence is TGTGCCAGCAGCCTCCCAGGGTTTTCTGGGGCCAACGTCCTGACTTTC. Translation: CASSLPGFSGANVLTF.

The V and J genes are TRBV19 and TRBJ2-6; D might be TRBD1 (6 bases). In germline, CDR1 is LNHDA, CDR2 SQIVND (reference sequence). The V end was cut by 5 bases, the J end by 1 base, with 9 bases between. This CDR3 spans 15 amino acids. The CDR3 loop reads CASSLTGSGANVLTF. The CDR3 nucleotides read TGTGCCAGTAGTCTTACAGGGTCTGGGGCCAACGTCCTGACTTTC. The full variable domain, completed using reference TRBV19 and TRBJ2-6, is DGGITQSPKYLFRKEGQNVTLSCEQNLNHDAMYWYRQDPGQGLRLIYYSQIVNDFQKGDIAEGYSVSREKKESFPLTVTSAQKNPTAFYLCASSLTGSGANVLTFGAGSRLTVL.

V is TRBV13 and J is TRBJ2-3; the D gene could be TRBD1 or TRBD2 (6 bases each). Germline CDR1 is PRHDT and CDR2 is FYEKMQ (reference sequence). The ends were cut back, 0 bases at V and 0 bases at J, with 16 bases in the middle. The CDR3 consists of 18 residues. CDR3 sequence (DNA): TGTGCCAGCAGCTTAGGCCTCGGGGGCCGACCTAGCACAGATACGCAGTATTTT. This encodes CASSLGLGGRPSTDTQYF.

The chain joins TRBV5-4 to TRBJ1-4, with D perhaps TRBD1 (6 bases). The length of the CDR3 is 15 residues. Looked up from germline, CDR1 is SGHNT and CDR2 is YYREEE (reference sequence). Deletions cut 4 bases from V and 8 bases from J, with 18 bases between. CDR3 protein: CASSDTTGRREKLFF. The CDR3 DNA follows: TGTGCCAGCAGCGATACAACAGGGCGACGGGAAAAACTGTTTTTT.

This clone was detected a few times. The V call is TRBV7-3, the J call TRBJ2-1; 7 bases line up with TRBD2. J was trimmed by 1 base and V by 2 bases; bases with no gene match: 2. Germline V lookup: CDR1 SGHTA, CDR2 FQGTGA. The CDR3 spans 15 residues. The CDR3 loop is CASSLLGGSYNEQFF. The CDR3 DNA is TGTGCCAGCAGCTTACTGGGGGGGTCCTACAATGAGCAGTTCTTC.